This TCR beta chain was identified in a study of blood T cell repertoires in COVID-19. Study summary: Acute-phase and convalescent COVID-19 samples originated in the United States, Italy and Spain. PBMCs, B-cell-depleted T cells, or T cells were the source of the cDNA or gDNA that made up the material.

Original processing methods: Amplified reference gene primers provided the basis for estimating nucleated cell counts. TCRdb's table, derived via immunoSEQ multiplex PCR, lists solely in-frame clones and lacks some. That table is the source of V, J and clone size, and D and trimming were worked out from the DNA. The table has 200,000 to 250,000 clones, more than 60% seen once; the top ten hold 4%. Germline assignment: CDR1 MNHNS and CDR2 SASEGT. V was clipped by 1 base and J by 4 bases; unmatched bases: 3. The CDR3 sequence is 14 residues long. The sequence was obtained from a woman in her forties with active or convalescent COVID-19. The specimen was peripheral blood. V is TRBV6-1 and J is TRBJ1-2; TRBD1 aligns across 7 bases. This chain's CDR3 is CASSEGGQSYGYTF. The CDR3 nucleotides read TGTGCCAGCAGTGAAGGGGGACAGAGCTATGGCTACACCTTC.